The 26 T cell receptor beta chains below were found in one sample sequenced in a study of T cells after yellow fever vaccination. In TCRdb, the 5' RACE reads were re-called with MiXCR into one record per CDR3 protein. The sample gives around 600,000 distinct CDR3 sequences, approximately 13% of which show up once; about 16% is in the top ten. Sequenced material: PBMCs, taken on the day of the yellow fever booster vaccination. These receptor sequences come from a man aged 30-40 years who received the YFV17D yellow fever vaccine.

The chain is built from TRBV10-3 and TRBJ2-3; D call uncertain. This CDR3 is built from 15 residues. Germline V gene sequence: CDR1 ENHRY, CDR2 SYGVKD. Trimming pared 2 bases from V and 0 bases from J, leaving 9 bases between. CDR3 protein: CAISEGPASTDTQYF. The CDR3 coding sequence is TGTGCCATCAGTGAGGGTCCTGCTAGCACAGATACGCAGTATTTT.

The chain carries TRBV6-2 or TRBV6-3 and TRBJ2-1; D gene ambiguous. CDR3 length: 14 amino acids. Trimming removed 2 bases at V and 3 bases at J, with 8 bases between. From germline, CDR1 is MNHEY and CDR2 SVGEGT. The CDR3 here is CASSYQQVYNEQFF. The CDR3, as DNA: TGTGCCAGCAGTTACCAGCAAGTCTACAATGAGCAGTTCTTC.

This clonotype has at least ten counts. The chain combines TRBV7-6 with TRBJ2-2, with D maybe TRBD2 (6 bases). This CDR3 contains 15 residues. Germline assignment: CDR1 SGHVS and CDR2 FNYEAQ. Between the trimmed V and J ends, which lost 3 bases and 5 bases, there was a span of 13 bases. CDR3 protein: CASSFLSGETGELFF. CDR3 nucleotide sequence: TGTGCCAGCAGCTTCCTTAGCGGCGAAACCGGGGAGCTGTTTTTT.

This clonotype showed up just a few times. The chain joins TRBV7-8 to TRBJ2-5, with D possibly matching TRBD2 (6 bases). Trimming took off 5 bases at V and 7 bases at J, with 17 bases between the two ends. Per the germline V gene, CDR1 is SGHVS and CDR2 is FQNEAQ. The CDR3 consists of 14 residues. CDR3 in amino acids: CASSPARLVGTQYF. In DNA form, the CDR3 reads TGTGCCAGCAGCCCCGCCCGACTAGTAGGGACCCAGTACTTC.

V and J are TRBV10-3 and TRBJ2-3, with TRBD1 identical over 8 bases. With V trimmed by 4 bases and J by 6 bases, 6 bases remained unmatched. Germline V gives CDR1 ENHRY, CDR2 SYGVKD. This CDR3 is built from 14 residues. The CDR3 reads CAISGTGSGDTQYF. The CDR3 DNA reads TGTGCCATCAGTGGGACAGGGTCCGGGGATACGCAGTATTTT.

This clonotype was seen a handful of times. This rearrangement joins TRBV12-3 or TRBV12-4 to TRBJ2-5; 9 nucleotides agree with TRBD2. V was clipped by 5 bases and J by 2 bases; unmatched bases: 3. The CDR3 extends over 14 amino acids. DNA of the CDR3: TGTGCCAGCAGTGATAGCGGGAGACAAGAGACCCAGTACTTC. Amino acid sequence: CASSDSGRQETQYF.

This clonotype has a handful of counts. This chain links TRBV5-1 with TRBJ2-7, with D uncertain. The CDR3 is 14 amino acids. Germline CDR1 SGHRS, CDR2 YFSETQ. Trimming took 5 bases from V and 2 from J, leaving 14 bases between them. The CDR3 bases are TGCGCCAGCAGTCCCACGACGGAAGCCTACGAGCAGTACTTC. It specifies CASSPTTEAYEQYF.

A few counts support this clonotype. This rearrangement joins TRBV20-1 to TRBJ2-7; no clear D. V lost 0 bases and J lost 0, with 6 bases in between. Germline assignment: CDR1 DFQATT and CDR2 SNEGSKA (reference sequence). There are 13 residues in the CDR3. DNA of the CDR3: TGCAGTGCTAGAGATCGGGTCTCCTACGAGCAGTACTTC. Residues: CSARDRVSYEQYF.

This clonotype has at least ten counts. V and J are TRBV5-1 and TRBJ2-7; TRBD1 aligns across 8 bases. V shed 4 bases, J shed 6 bases, and the junction held 12 bases outside the gene matches. Germline V CDR1 and CDR2: SGHRS, YFSETQ. This CDR3 region has 15 residues. Here the CDR3 reads CASSVLTGAPGEQYF. The CDR3 nucleotides read TGCGCCAGCAGCGTGTTGACAGGGGCCCCTGGCGAGCAGTACTTC.

The J gene is TRBJ1-5, the V gene TRBV7-2; D not certain. CDR1 and CDR2 (germline): SGHTA, FQGNSA. This CDR3 has 14 residues. V gave up 2 bases and J gave up 3 bases, with 8 bases separating them. CDR3 in amino acids: CASSLFGANQPQHF. For the CDR3, the DNA is TGTGCCAGCAGCTTATTCGGTGCCAATCAGCCCCAGCATTTT.

This clonotype was counted at least ten times. The chain is built from TRBV5-6 and TRBJ2-7; 8 nucleotides match TRBD1. The CDR3 sequence is 13 residues long. From germline, CDR1 is SGHDT and CDR2 YYEEEE. The ends lost 4 bases at V and 1 base at J; junction bases unmatched: 1. The chain's CDR3 is CASSDRGSYEQYF. CDR3 coding DNA: TGTGCCAGCAGCGACAGGGGTTCCTACGAGCAGTACTTC.

This clonotype was seen a single time. For the CDR3, the DNA is TGTGCCAGCAGTCTAGTGGGGACAGGGGTGAACGAGCAGTACTTC. Protein sequence: CASSLVGTGVNEQYF. The rearrangement links TRBV12-3 or TRBV12-4 to TRBJ2-7; 10 nucleotides agree with TRBD1. There are 15 residues in the CDR3. V gave up 5 bases and J gave up 5 bases; unmatched junction bases: 9.

The CDR3 reads CATQRLYNSPLHF. The CDR3 nucleotides read TGTGCCACCCAACGATTATATAATTCACCCCTCCACTTT. The rearrangement joins TRBV6-6 to TRBJ1-6; no reliable D call. CDR3 length equals 13 residues. V lost 10 bases to trimming and J lost 4 bases, with 11 bases between them. Germline V gene data show CDR1 as MNHNY and CDR2 as SVGAGI (reference sequence).

Here the CDR3 DNA reads TGTGCCAGCAGGCGTAGGCCCCCAGCCAAAAACATTCAGTACTTC. Residues: CASRRRPPAKNIQYF. The V and J genes are TRBV21-1 and TRBJ2-4; the table's D call, TRBD1, has no DNA check behind it. TRBV21-1 corresponds to a pseudogene. The CDR3 consists of 15 residues.

V usage is TRBV20-1 and J usage is TRBJ2-4; D gene uncertain. From germline, CDR1 is DFQATT and CDR2 SNEGSKA (reference sequence). V gave up 6 bases and J gave up 0 bases, with 12 bases separating them. This CDR3 region has 14 residues. The DNA for the CDR3 is TGCAGTGCCCAGAGCCCACTAGCCAAAAACATTCAGTACTTC. Protein sequence: CSAQSPLAKNIQYF.

The genes are TRBV19 and TRBJ2-7; the match to TRBD1 covers 12 bases. In germline, CDR1 is LNHDA, CDR2 SQIVND (reference sequence). V was clipped by 9 bases and J by 3 bases; unmatched bases: 6. The CDR3 spans 14 residues. The CDR3 region has the DNA TGTGCCAGCCGAGGGACAGGGGGCTTCTACGAGCAGTACTTC. Protein: CASRGTGGFYEQYF.

The gene calls are TRBV7-9 and TRBJ2-5, with D possibly matching TRBD2 (5 bases). The V end lost 5 bases, the J end lost 5 bases, and 12 bases lay between the germline ends. CDR1 and CDR2 from the germline V gene are SEHNR and FQNEAQ (reference sequence). CDR3 length: 13 amino acids. The CDR3 region is CASSGEIRETQYF. DNA of the CDR3: TGTGCCAGCAGCGGGGAGATCAGGGAGACCCAGTACTTC.

The V and J genes are TRBV11-1 and TRBJ2-5, with a tentative D call TRBD2 (6 bases). This CDR3 is built from 13 residues. The germline V and J ends were trimmed by 2 bases and 4 bases, with 8 bases remaining between them. Germline values: CDR1 SGHAT, CDR2 FQDESV (reference sequence). The CDR3 protein is CASSLNGRETQYF. DNA for the CDR3: TGTGCCAGCAGCTTAAACGGGAGAGAGACCCAGTACTTC.

The chain couples TRBV18 to TRBJ1-3; 8 nucleotides line up with TRBD1. The germline V gene has CDR1 KGHSH and CDR2 LQKENI. CDR3 length: 17 residues. Trimming removed 5 bases from V and 1 base from J; junction bases left unmatched: 10. The CDR3 DNA follows: TGTGCCAGCTCAACCGGGACAGGAGGCGCGTCTGGAAACACCATATATTTT. Protein product: CASSTGTGGASGNTIYF.

The genes are TRBV7-2 and TRBJ2-5; 7 bases map to TRBD2. Germline loops: CDR1 SGHTA, CDR2 FQGNSA. The V gene end was trimmed by 5 bases and the J gene end by 7 bases; junction bases not matched to a gene: 7. The CDR3 length is 13 residues. Written as DNA, the CDR3 is TGTGCCAGCAGCCGACTAGCCTTGGGGACCCAGTACTTC. Translated, it gives CASSRLALGTQYF.

This clonotype was detected only a few times. This chain uses TRBV20-1 with TRBJ2-4, with a possible D match to TRBD2 (6 bases). The CDR3 spans 16 residues. From germline, CDR1 is DFQATT and CDR2 SNEGSKA (reference sequence). The V end lost 6 bases, the J end lost 0 bases, and 18 bases lay between the germline ends. In DNA form, the CDR3 reads TGCAGTGCCAAGGTTGGAGGGGCTCTAGCCAAAAACATTCAGTACTTC. Protein product: CSAKVGGALAKNIQYF.

J is TRBJ2-1 and V is TRBV14; D not certain. V was shortened by 0 bases and J by 1 base, with 1 base between the two germline ends. Germline V lookup: CDR1 SGHDN, CDR2 FVKESK. The CDR3 runs 13 residues. The CDR3 DNA is TGTGCCAGCAGCCAAGATTCCTACAATGAGCAGTTCTTC. This codes for CASSQDSYNEQFF.

The rearrangement links TRBV2 to TRBJ2-3, with D hard to call. Germline CDR1 SNHLY, CDR2 FYNNEI. This CDR3 is built from 15 residues. V was shortened by 4 bases and J by 4 bases, with 15 bases between the two germline ends. The DNA of the CDR3 is TGTGCCAGCAGTGTGGCTAGGATGGGCGCAGATACGCAGTATTTT. Translated, it gives CASSVARMGADTQYF.

The chain uses TRBV5-1 and TRBJ2-7; D remains unclear. Germline V gives CDR1 SGHRS, CDR2 YFSETQ. The CDR3 runs 16 residues. Trimming took off 6 bases at V and 0 bases at J, with 19 bases between the two ends. CDR3 coding DNA: TGCGCCAGCAAAGGTCCATTAGTCGACACCTCCTACGAGCAGTACTTC. Protein product: CASKGPLVDTSYEQYF.

This clonotype has a handful of counts. The J gene is TRBJ2-1, the V gene TRBV24-1; D may correspond to TRBD1 or TRBD2 (5 bases each). CDR3 length equals 16 residues. The V gene lost 3 bases and the J gene lost 7 bases, with 18 bases spanning the gap. The germline V gene encodes CDR1 KGHDR and CDR2 SFDVKD. CDR3 region: CATSDKTGTVGNEQFF. CDR3 in DNA: TGTGCCACCAGTGATAAAACCGGGACCGTAGGGAATGAGCAGTTCTTC.

This clonotype was seen repeatedly, ten times or more. The chain is built from TRBV11-1 and TRBJ2-5; TRBD2 agrees at 11 bases. The CDR3 has 18 residues. Looked up from germline, CDR1 is SGHAT and CDR2 is FQDESV (reference sequence). J gave up 4 bases and V 5 bases, and 15 bases lay outside the gene matches. The CDR3 here is CASSQGGASGRSIETQYF. CDR3 bases: TGTGCCAGCAGCCAAGGAGGGGCTAGCGGGAGGTCCATAGAGACCCAGTACTTC.